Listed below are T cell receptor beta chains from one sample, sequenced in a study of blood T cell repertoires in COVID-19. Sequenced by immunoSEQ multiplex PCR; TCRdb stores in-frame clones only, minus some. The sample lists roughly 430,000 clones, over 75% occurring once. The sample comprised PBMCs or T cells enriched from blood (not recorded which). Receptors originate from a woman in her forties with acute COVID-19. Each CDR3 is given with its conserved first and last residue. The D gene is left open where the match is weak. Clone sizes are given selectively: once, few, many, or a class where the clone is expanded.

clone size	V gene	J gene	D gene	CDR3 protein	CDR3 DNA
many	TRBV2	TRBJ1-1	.	CASRVGEGTEAFF	TGTGCCAGCAGAGTAGGCGAGGGTACTGAAGCTTTCTTT
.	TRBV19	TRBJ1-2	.	CASNGLYYGYTF	TGTGCCAGCAACGGACTGTACTATGGCTACACCTTC
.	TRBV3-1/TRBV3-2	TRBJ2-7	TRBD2	CASSPGRGGRYEQYF	TGTGCCAGCAGCCCGGGCCGGGGGGGCCGGTACGAGCAGTACTTC
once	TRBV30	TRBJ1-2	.	CAWSASRVGGYTF	TGTGCCTGGAGCGCAAGCAGGGTGGGTGGCTACACCTTC
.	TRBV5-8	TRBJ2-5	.	CASSFAGSPGTQYF	TGTGCCAGCAGCTTTGCGGGGTCTCCCGGGACCCAGTACTTC
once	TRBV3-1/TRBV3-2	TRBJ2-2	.	CASSGTGGAGELFF	TGTGCCAGCAGCGGTACAGGGGGGGCCGGGGAGCTGTTTTTT
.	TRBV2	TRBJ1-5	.	CASSAGTGSGYPQHF	TGTGCCAGCAGTGCGGGAACAGGGAGTGGTTACCCCCAGCATTTT
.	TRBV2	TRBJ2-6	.	CASSGGFSGANVLTF	TGTGCCAGCAGTGGGGGCTTCTCTGGGGCCAACGTCCTGACTTTC
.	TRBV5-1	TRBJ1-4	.	CASTPVSGATNEKLFF	TGCGCCAGCACCCCTGTGTCGGGTGCAACTAATGAAAAACTGTTTTTT
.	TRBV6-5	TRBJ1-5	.	CASSYSPMGNQPQHF	TGTGCCAGCAGTTACAGCCCCATGGGCAATCAGCCCCAGCATTTT
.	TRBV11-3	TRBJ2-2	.	CASSSDPGGTGELFF	TGTGCCAGCAGCTCAGACCCTGGGGGGACCGGGGAGCTGTTTTTT
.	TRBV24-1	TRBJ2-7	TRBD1	CATSEAGQGAREQYF	TGTGCCACCAGTGAGGCCGGACAGGGGGCGAGAGAGCAGTACTTC
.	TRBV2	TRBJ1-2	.	CASSLNYGYTF	TGTGCCAGCAGTCTGAACTATGGCTACACCTTC
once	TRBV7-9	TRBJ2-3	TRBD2	CASSLLAGGTDTQYF	TGTGCCAGCAGCTTACTAGCGGGGGGCACAGATACGCAGTATTTT
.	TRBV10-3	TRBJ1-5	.	CAIQATGGNQPQHF	TGTGCCATCCAAGCCACGGGGGGCAATCAGCCCCAGCATTTT
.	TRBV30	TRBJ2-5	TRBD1	CAWDRVIQETQYF	TGTGCCTGGGACAGGGTGATCCAAGAGACCCAGTACTTC
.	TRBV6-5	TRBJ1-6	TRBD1	CASRADKGAISPLHF	TGTGCCAGCAGGGCCGACAAGGGGGCGATTTCACCCCTCCACTTT
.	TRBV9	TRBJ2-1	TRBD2	CASSVSGGAAWNEQFF	TGTGCCAGCAGCGTCAGCGGGGGAGCCGCTTGGAATGAGCAGTTCTTC
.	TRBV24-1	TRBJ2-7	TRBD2	CATSDAGGAGEQYF	TGTGCCACCAGTGATGCCGGGGGGGCGGGCGAGCAGTACTTC
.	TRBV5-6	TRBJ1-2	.	CASSLVQGNYGYTF	TGTGCCAGCAGCTTGGTGCAGGGTAACTATGGCTACACCTTC
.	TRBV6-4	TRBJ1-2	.	CASKRDNLGYGYTF	TGTGCCAGCAAACGGGACAACCTCGGGTATGGCTACACCTTC
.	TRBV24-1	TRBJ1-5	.	CATSDRQSNQPQHF	TGTGCCACCAGTGATCGTCAGAGCAATCAGCCCCAGCATTTT
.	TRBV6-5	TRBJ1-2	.	CASSLGRAGYGYTF	TGTGCCAGCAGTTTGGGCAGGGCTGGGTATGGCTACACCTTC
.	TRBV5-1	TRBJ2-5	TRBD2	CASTLVAGGPQETQYF	TGCGCCAGCACCCTGGTAGCGGGGGGTCCCCAAGAGACCCAGTACTTC
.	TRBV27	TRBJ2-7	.	CASSLLPTTEQYF	TGTGCCAGCAGTCTCCTGCCGACAACCGAGCAGTACTTC
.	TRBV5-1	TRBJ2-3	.	CASSLDRPSTDTQYF	TGCGCCAGCAGCTTAGACAGGCCTAGCACAGATACGCAGTATTTT
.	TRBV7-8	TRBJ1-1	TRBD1	CASSGLTGDTEAFF	TGTGCCAGCAGCGGATTAACAGGGGATACTGAAGCTTTCTTT
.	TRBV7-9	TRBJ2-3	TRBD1	CASRRQGAYTQYF	TGTGCCAGCAGAAGACAGGGGGCATATACGCAGTATTTT
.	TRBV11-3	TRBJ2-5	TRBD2	CASSPRASGGQETQYF	TGTGCCAGCAGCCCCCGGGCTAGCGGGGGGCAAGAGACCCAGTACTTC
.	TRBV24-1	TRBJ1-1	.	CATSGGIGTEAFF	TGTGCCACCAGTGGAGGGATTGGCACTGAAGCTTTCTTT
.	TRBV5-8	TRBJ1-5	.	CASSLRGLSNQPQHF	TGTGCCAGCAGCCTCAGGGGATTGAGCAATCAGCCCCAGCATTTT
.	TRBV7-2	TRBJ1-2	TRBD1	CASSSGTVNYGYTF	TGTGCCAGCAGCTCCGGGACAGTGAACTATGGCTACACCTTC
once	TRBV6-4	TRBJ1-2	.	CASSPDRRVRGYTF	TGTGCCAGCAGTCCCGACAGGAGAGTTAGAGGCTACACCTTC
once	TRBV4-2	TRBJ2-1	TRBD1	CASSQAGGTGGGSEQFF	TGTGCCAGCAGCCAAGCCGGGGGGACAGGGGGCGGGAGTGAGCAGTTCTTC
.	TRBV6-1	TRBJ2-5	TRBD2	CASSEAKRGRQETQYF	TGTGCCAGCAGTGAAGCAAAGCGGGGGAGACAAGAGACCCAGTACTTC
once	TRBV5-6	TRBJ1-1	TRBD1	CASTGQGRLGQAFF	TGTGCCAGCACAGGACAGGGGAGGTTGGGTCAAGCTTTCTTT
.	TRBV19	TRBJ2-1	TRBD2	CASSIDPTSGGSYNEQFF	TGTGCCAGTAGTATAGACCCGACTAGCGGGGGCTCCTACAATGAGCAGTTCTTC
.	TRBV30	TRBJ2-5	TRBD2	CAWSVTSGGGETQYF	TGTGCCTGGAGTGTAACTAGCGGGGGTGGGGAGACCCAGTACTTC
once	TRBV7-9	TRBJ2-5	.	CASRQQETQYF	TGTGCCAGCAGACAGCAAGAGACCCAGTACTTC
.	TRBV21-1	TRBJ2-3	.	CASSTRTSGGASTDTQYF	TGTGCCAGCAGCACACGGACTAGCGGGGGGGCTAGCACAGATACGCAGTATTTT
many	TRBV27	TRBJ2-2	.	CASSLRTYTGELFF	TGTGCCAGCAGTTTGCGGACTTACACCGGGGAGCTGTTTTTT
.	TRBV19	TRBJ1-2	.	CASSISNRYYGYTF	TGTGCCAGTAGTATTAGTAACAGGTACTATGGCTACACCTTC
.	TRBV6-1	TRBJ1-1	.	CASSEHGGGTEAFF	TGTGCCAGCAGTGAACACGGGGGGGGCACTGAAGCTTTCTTT